One and the same sample provided the 16 T cell receptor beta chains below, sequenced in a study of blood T cell repertoires in COVID-19. The assay was immunoSEQ multiplex PCR, and TCRdb's table has in-frame clones only and misses some. The table records over 120,000 clones, roughly 77% of them present only once. Specimen: peripheral blood. These receptors all come from a woman in her seventies with COVID-19, enrolled during active disease.

V and J are TRBV10-3 and TRBJ2-1; TRBD1 matches at 9 bases. The CDR3 sequence is 15 residues long. The trim removed 3 bases at V and 7 bases at J, leaving 7 bases unmatched. Germline CDR1 and CDR2: ENHRY and SYGVKD. The CDR3 region has the DNA TGTGCCATCAGTGAAGACAGGGGGGTTCGTAATGAGCAGTTCTTC. It yields the protein CAISEDRGVRNEQFF.

The rearrangement uses TRBV5-1 and TRBJ1-2; D ambiguous. Trimming took 0 bases from V and 5 from J, leaving 11 bases between them. Germline V gives CDR1 SGHRS, CDR2 YFSETQ. The CDR3 consists of 14 residues. The CDR3 DNA reads as TGCGCCAGCAGCTTGGCCGGGGTTCTTTATGGCTACACCTTC. Translation gives CASSLAGVLYGYTF.

V and J are TRBV11-2 and TRBJ2-5; 8 bases align to TRBD2. The CDR3 has 16 amino acids. After removal of 3 bases from V and 2 bases from J, the junction contained 8 bases not matched to a gene. CDR1 and CDR2 (germline): SGHAT, FQNNGV. Written as DNA, the CDR3 is TGTGCCAGCAGCTTTGAGGGCGGGGGGCCTCAAGAGACCCAGTACTTC. Translated, it gives CASSFEGGGPQETQYF.

The gene calls are TRBV12-3 or TRBV12-4 and TRBJ1-5, with no clear D. The CDR3 runs 13 residues. With 7 bases removed from V and 0 bases from J, the gap between germline ends came to 7 bases. The CDR3 region has the DNA TGTGCCAGCATGGACTCTAGCAATCAGCCCCAGCATTTT. This gives the protein CASMDSSNQPQHF.

The rearrangement links TRBV30 to TRBJ1-2; unclear D gene. This CDR3 is built from 14 residues. The V gene lost 3 bases and the J gene lost 0 bases, with 11 bases spanning the gap. CDR1 is GTSNPN, CDR2 SVGIG, per germline (reference sequence). The CDR3 protein is CAWSPTPTNYGYTF. CDR3 DNA sequence: TGTGCCTGGAGCCCGACTCCGACTAACTATGGCTACACCTTC.

The chain combines TRBV5-1 with TRBJ1-3; D gene ambiguous. Trimming stripped 2 bases from V and 0 bases from J, with 9 bases between. The CDR3 runs 15 residues. Germline CDR1 and CDR2: SGHRS and YFSETQ. The CDR3 sequence is CASSLSRDSGNTIYF. For the CDR3, the DNA is TGCGCCAGCAGCTTAAGCCGTGACTCTGGAAACACCATATATTTT.

V usage is TRBV5-1 and J usage is TRBJ2-3; the D is unclear. The germline V gene encodes CDR1 SGHRS and CDR2 YFSETQ. V was shortened by 0 bases and J by 3 bases, with 5 bases between the two germline ends. This CDR3 is built from 13 residues. The CDR3 DNA follows: TGCGCCAGCAGCTTGGCAGTTACAGATACGCAGTATTTT. The encoded protein is CASSLAVTDTQYF.

This clone has a handful of counts. The chain couples TRBV11-1 to TRBJ2-7, with a possible D match to TRBD1 (6 bases). V was trimmed by 1 base and J by 7 bases, leaving 8 bases between them. CDR1 is SGHAT, CDR2 FQDESV, per germline (reference sequence). There are 12 residues in the CDR3. CDR3 in amino acids: CASSLGQGEQYF. CDR3 coding DNA: TGTGCCAGCAGCTTAGGCCAGGGGGAGCAGTACTTC.

The chain joins TRBV25-1 to TRBJ2-2; D gene ambiguous. V lost 0 bases and J lost 2, with 10 bases in between. The CDR3 contains 16 residues. Germline loops: CDR1 MGHDK, CDR2 SYGVNS. DNA for the CDR3: TGTGCCAGCAGTGAATACGTACAGACAAACACCGGGGAGCTGTTTTTT. This codes for CASSEYVQTNTGELFF.

The chain uses TRBV5-1 and TRBJ1-4; 8 bases match TRBD1. V gave up 3 bases and J gave up 7 bases; unmatched junction bases: 5. The germline V gene encodes CDR1 SGHRS and CDR2 YFSETQ. This CDR3 spans 14 amino acids. The CDR3 DNA sequence: TGCGCCAGCAGCTCCGGACAGGGACGTGAAAAACTGTTTTTT. Translating gives CASSSGQGREKLFF.

The chain recombines TRBV28 with TRBJ1-1, with TRBD1 matching 7 bases. There are 14 residues in the CDR3. The trim removed 5 bases at V and 5 bases at J, leaving 8 bases unmatched. Germline V lookup: CDR1 MDHEN, CDR2 SYDVKM. The CDR3 region is CASSTNTGDTEAFF. The CDR3 DNA reads TGTGCCAGCAGTACGAACACAGGGGATACTGAAGCTTTCTTT.

The V call is TRBV6-6, the J call TRBJ2-7; 8 positions match TRBD1. Germline lookup yields CDR1 MNHNY and CDR2 SVGAGI (reference sequence). Germline trimming cut 6 bases from V and 2 bases from J; bases unmatched to any gene: 9. The CDR3 runs to 15 residues. CDR3 residues: CASRKGTGDAYEQYF. In nucleotides, the CDR3 is TGTGCCAGCAGAAAAGGGACAGGTGATGCCTACGAGCAGTACTTC.

In its sample, this clone ranks as large. The gene calls are TRBV5-1 and TRBJ2-5; D uncertain. CDR1 SGHRS and CDR2 YFSETQ come from the germline V gene. The CDR3 covers 12 residues. V lost 0 bases and J lost 14, with 14 bases in between. CDR3 sequence (DNA): TGCGCCAGCAGCTTGGAAATCGCTAAACCTTACTTC. It specifies CASSLEIAKPYF.

The chain employs TRBV6-5 and TRBJ2-3; 8 bases are shared with TRBD1. This CDR3 has 15 residues. V lost 6 bases to trimming and J lost 0 bases; unmatched junction nucleotides: 5. CDR1 is MNHEY, CDR2 SVGAGI, per germline. The CDR3 here is CASSPTGASTDTQYF. DNA for the CDR3: TGTGCCAGCAGCCCGACAGGGGCTAGCACAGATACGCAGTATTTT.

This chain links TRBV5-4 with TRBJ1-2; TRBD1 matches 11 bases. Germline loops: CDR1 SGHNT, CDR2 YYREEE (reference sequence). The CDR3 is made up of 14 amino acids. The trim removed 3 bases at V and 8 bases at J, leaving 6 bases unmatched. The CDR3 spells CASSSRTGGWGYTF. CDR3 DNA sequence: TGTGCCAGCAGCTCAAGGACAGGGGGCTGGGGCTACACCTTC.

V usage is TRBV11-3 and J usage is TRBJ2-3; TRBD1 agrees at 9 bases. Germline V CDR1 and CDR2: SGHNT, YENEEA. The CDR3 has 16 amino acids. Unmatched junction bases numbered 9, after V lost 5 bases and J lost 3 bases. The CDR3 region is CASSGGQGLGTDTQYF. The DNA for the CDR3 is TGTGCCAGCAGCGGGGGACAGGGTCTCGGTACAGATACGCAGTATTTT.